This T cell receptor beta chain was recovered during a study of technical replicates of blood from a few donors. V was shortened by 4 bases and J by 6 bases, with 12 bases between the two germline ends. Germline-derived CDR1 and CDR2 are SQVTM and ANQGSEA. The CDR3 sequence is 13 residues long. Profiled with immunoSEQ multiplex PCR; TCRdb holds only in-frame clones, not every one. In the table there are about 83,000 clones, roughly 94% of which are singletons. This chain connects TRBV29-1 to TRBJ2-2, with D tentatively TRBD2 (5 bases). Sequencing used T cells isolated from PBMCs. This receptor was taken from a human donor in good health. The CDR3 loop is CSVVQSAAGELFF. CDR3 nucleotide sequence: TGCAGCGTTGTCCAATCAGCGGCCGGGGAGCTGTTTTTT.